This TCR beta chain was retrieved from a study of OX40 agonist ivuxolimab in advanced cancers. Across the whole study: Averaging 60 years in age, with a range of roughly 23 to 80, the cohort was approximately 83% male.

Trimming took 8 bases from V and 3 from J; bases not matched to a gene: 7. Germline loops: CDR1 GTSNPN, CDR2 SVGIG (reference sequence). The CDR3 has 13 amino acids. The assay was immunoSEQ multiplex PCR, and TCRdb's table has in-frame clones only and misses some. The sample shows over 55,000 clones, roughly nine tenths of them seen only once. A word on this clone: Its specificity is not known.

Study-wide results and caveats: Among the lowest peripheral clonal expansion occurred in 0.1-3.0 mg/kg partial responders.

The input for sequencing was CD4+ or CD8+ T cells sorted from blood, taken in a trial of the OX40 agonist ivuxolimab. The clonotype was recovered from an adult with an advanced solid tumor such as melanoma, head and neck, liver or kidney cancer. This chain joins TRBV30 and TRBJ2-7; 10 bases line up with TRBD1. The chain's CDR3 is CAGGTGVVYEQYF. CDR3 DNA: TGTGCCGGAGGGACAGGGGTGGTCTACGAGCAGTACTTC. The whole variable domain, remainder taken from reference TRBV30 and TRBJ2-7, is SQTIHQWPATLVQPVGSPLSLECTVEGTSNPNLYWYRQAAGRGLQLLFYSVGIGQISSEVPQNLSASRPQDRQFILSSKKLLLSDSGFYLCAGGTGVVYEQYFGPGTRLTVT.